The 28 T cell receptor beta chains reported below all come from one sample, sequenced in a study of beta chain features in type 1 diabetes. Investigators reverse transcribed all isolated RNA, so they sequenced expressed TCRB transcripts. Produced via immunoSEQ multiplex PCR; TCRdb's table is partial and in-frame only. Of under 550,000 clones detected, roughly 11% appear once; the ten largest clones hold around 0.05%. The sample comprised naive CD4+ T cells from blood. These receptors were obtained from a woman in her late teens or twenties in good health.

This CDR3 is CASSLGPVVSSPLHF. The CDR3 DNA reads TGTGCCAGCAGCCTAGGCCCGGTGGTTAGTTCACCCCTCCACTTT. This rearrangement joins TRBV6-5 to TRBJ1-6; D is ambiguous. Germline V gene lookup returns CDR1 MNHEY and CDR2 SVGAGI. V lost 6 bases to trimming and J lost 9 bases, with 18 bases between them. This CDR3 contains 15 residues.

Of note for this clone: The same CDR3 is also encoded by other DNA sequences in this sample. V is TRBV18 and J is TRBJ1-1; 7 bases map to TRBD1. The CDR3 is 13 amino acids. The V segment lost 4 bases and the J segment 3 bases; nucleotides outside the gene matches: 2. Germline CDR1 reads KGHSH; CDR2 reads LQKENI. The CDR3 nucleotides read TGTGCCAGCTCACGACAGGGTGACACTGAAGCTTTCTTT. Its translation: CASSRQGDTEAFF.

The rearrangement links TRBV9 to TRBJ2-7; D not resolved. The CDR3 runs to 12 residues. The V gene's germline CDR1 is SGDLS and CDR2 YYNGEE. V lost 4 bases and J 7 bases, leaving 12 bases between the germline ends. The CDR3: CASSSGVGEQYF. CDR3 sequence (DNA): TGTGCCAGCAGCTCAGGTGTGGGAGAGCAGTACTTC. The complete variable domain, with remaining parts taken from reference TRBV9 and TRBJ2-7, reads DSGVTQTPKHLITATGQRVTLRCSPRSGDLSVYWYQQSLDQGLQFLIQYYNGEERAKGNILERFSAQQFPDLHSELNLSSLELGDSALYFCASSSGVGEQYFGPGTRLTVT.

This clone has a handful of counts. The chain couples TRBV15 to TRBJ2-6, with D hard to call. V was trimmed by 5 bases and J by 4 bases, leaving 18 bases between them. The CDR3 spans 17 residues. Germline-derived CDR1 and CDR2 are LNHNV and YYDKDF (reference sequence). The CDR3 DNA is TGTGCCACCAGCCGCCCCTTGGGGTTATCAGGGGCCAACGTCCTGACTTTC. As protein: CATSRPLGLSGANVLTF.

This clone was picked up a small number of times. The J gene is TRBJ1-5, the V gene TRBV15; possible D gene TRBD1, 6 bases. CDR3 size: 15 residues. Trimming removed 1 base at V and 6 bases at J, with 13 bases between. Germline lookup yields CDR1 LNHNV and CDR2 YYDKDF (reference sequence). CDR3 coding DNA: TGTGCCACCAGCAGAGGGTGGGGGCAGGGTCAGCCCCAGCATTTT. This translates into CATSRGWGQGQPQHF.

There are a few counts of this clone. This chain links TRBV4-1 with TRBJ1-6; D is unresolved. V lost 0 bases and J 13 bases, leaving 10 bases between the germline ends. Germline CDR1 is MGHRA and CDR2 is YSYEKL. There are 13 residues in the CDR3. The CDR3 reads CASSQDTVWPLHF. The CDR3 DNA sequence: TGCGCCAGCAGCCAAGATACAGTCTGGCCCCTCCACTTT.

This clone was found a few times. The genes are TRBV7-3 and TRBJ2-1, with a tentative D call TRBD1 (5 bases). The length of the CDR3 is 15 residues. Trimming stripped 5 bases from V and 3 bases from J, with 14 bases between. Germline V lookup: CDR1 SGHTA, CDR2 FQGTGA. The CDR3 reads CASSQAGKNYNEQFF. CDR3 nucleotide sequence: TGTGCCAGCAGCCAAGCAGGGAAGAACTACAATGAGCAGTTCTTC.

This rearrangement joins TRBV28 to TRBJ2-5, with D hard to call. CDR3 length: 13 amino acids. V lost 6 bases and J 4 bases, leaving 12 bases between the germline ends. The germline V gene has CDR1 MDHEN and CDR2 SYDVKM. CDR3 in DNA: TGTGCCAGCAGCACCGGTCCCCCAGAGACCCAGTACTTC. Translating gives CASSTGPPETQYF. The variable domain in full, with the rest retrieved from reference TRBV28 and TRBJ2-5, is DVKVTQSSRYLVKRTGEKVFLECVQDMDHENMFWYRQDPGLGLRLIYFSYDVKMKEKGDIPEGYSVSREKKERFSLILESASTNQTSMYLCASSTGPPETQYFGPGTRLLVL.

This clone was counted between two and nine times. The CDR3 is CASSVGGGGTYNEQFF. The DNA of the CDR3 is TGTGCCAGCAGCGTAGGCGGCGGGGGGACCTACAATGAGCAGTTCTTC. The chain has TRBV9 and TRBJ2-1, with TRBD2 matching over 8 bases. J gave up 2 bases and V 0 bases, and 4 bases lay outside the gene matches. Per the germline V gene, CDR1 is SGDLS and CDR2 is YYNGEE. CDR3 length equals 16 residues.

This clone was detected only a few times. The gene calls are TRBV29-1 and TRBJ2-1, with D possibly TRBD1 on 6 matching bases. The germline gives CDR1 SQVTM, CDR2 ANQGSEA. Trimming removed 4 bases at V and 12 bases at J, with 10 bases between. The CDR3 runs 10 residues. The CDR3 nucleotides are TGCAGCGTTGGGGACATACGGCAGTTCTTC. Its protein is CSVGDIRQFF.

The J gene is TRBJ1-4, the V gene TRBV10-3; TRBD1 matches 9 bases. The CDR3 sequence is 14 residues long. Germline CDR1 is ENHRY and CDR2 is SYGVKD. V lost 10 bases to trimming and J lost 2 bases; unmatched junction nucleotides: 5. CDR3 sequence (DNA): TGTGCCACCGGGACAGGGAGGACTAATGAAAAACTGTTTTTT. This gives the protein CATGTGRTNEKLFF.

This clone came up a few times. This chain connects TRBV7-2 to TRBJ2-5; a weak D match, TRBD1 (6 bases). Germline CDR1 and CDR2: SGHTA and FQGNSA. This CDR3 has 14 residues. The V end lost 5 bases, the J end lost 3 bases, and 13 bases lay between the germline ends. The chain's CDR3 is CASSHPDRKETQYF. CDR3 DNA sequence: TGTGCCAGCAGCCATCCGGACAGAAAAGAGACCCAGTACTTC.

This clone was recorded a few times. Other DNA sequences within the sample encode an identical CDR3. This chain uses TRBV20-1 with TRBJ2-3; D uncertain. The CDR3 extends over 11 amino acids. Germline CDR1 is DFQATT and CDR2 is SNEGSKA (reference sequence). With 7 bases removed from V and 3 bases from J, the gap between germline ends came to 8 bases. The chain's CDR3 is CSVSRTDTQYF. CDR3 coding DNA: TGCAGTGTAAGCAGGACAGATACGCAGTATTTT.

This clone was seen more than once but under ten times. The chain carries TRBV7-9 and TRBJ1-2; D gene unclear. Germline V CDR1 and CDR2: SEHNR, FQNEAQ (reference sequence). V dropped 4 bases and J dropped 3 bases, with 6 bases sitting between them. The CDR3 is made up of 12 amino acids. CDR3 in amino acids: CASSSQDYGYTF. The CDR3 nucleotides read TGTGCCAGCAGCTCTCAAGACTATGGCTACACCTTC.

There are a few counts of this clone. Other DNA sequences of this sample code for an identical CDR3. This sequence joins TRBV7-3 and TRBJ2-7; D not resolved. From germline, CDR1 is SGHTA and CDR2 FQGTGA. CDR3 length equals 13 residues. V dropped 5 bases and J dropped 0 bases, with 8 bases sitting between them. CDR3: CASSPPSSYEQYF. The CDR3 nucleotides read TGTGCCAGCAGCCCCCCCTCCTCCTACGAGCAGTACTTC.

This sequence joins TRBV9 and TRBJ2-3, with D tentatively TRBD1 or TRBD2 (6 bases each). The V and J ends lost 4 bases and 0 bases respectively, with 12 bases between them. Germline V gene lookup returns CDR1 SGDLS and CDR2 YYNGEE. The CDR3 covers 15 residues. The CDR3 DNA follows: TGTGCCAGCAGCTCCTGGGGGGCTAGCACAGATACGCAGTATTTT. As protein: CASSSWGASTDTQYF.

This clone was counted between two and nine times. The chain employs TRBV30 and TRBJ2-5; D possibly corresponds to TRBD2 (6 bases). The DNA end favors TRBJ2-7, so the J call may be wrong. The germline V gene encodes CDR1 GTSNPN and CDR2 SVGIG (reference sequence). The CDR3 runs to 12 residues. CDR3 region: CAWTGGASEQYF. The DNA for the CDR3 is TGTGCCTGGACCGGGGGAGCCAGCGAGCAGTACTTC.

This clone was counted between two and nine times. The rearrangement joins TRBV5-4 to TRBJ2-7, with no clear D. CDR3 size: 13 residues. Per the germline V gene, CDR1 is SGHNT and CDR2 is YYREEE (reference sequence). Trimming pared 0 bases from V and 3 bases from J, leaving 7 bases between. DNA for the CDR3: TGTGCCAGCAGCTTGGGACCGAACTACGAGCAGTACGTC. It translates to CASSLGPNYEQYV.

Only a few counts were recorded for this clone. The genes are TRBV28 and TRBJ2-1; tentatively, D is TRBD2 (5 bases). CDR3 length: 15 residues. V was shortened by 3 bases and J by 2 bases, with 11 bases between the two germline ends. The germline gives CDR1 MDHEN, CDR2 SYDVKM. For the CDR3, the DNA is TGTGCCAGCAGTTTTGGTTCGGGGACCTACAATGAGCAGTTCTTC. It codes for CASSFGSGTYNEQFF.

This chain connects TRBV6-1 to TRBJ1-1; D unresolved. Germline values: CDR1 MNHNS, CDR2 SASEGT. Trimming pared 0 bases from V and 3 bases from J, leaving 5 bases between. The CDR3 contains 13 residues. CDR3 in amino acids: CASSEAGYTEAFF. The CDR3 bases are TGTGCCAGCAGTGAAGCTGGATACACTGAAGCTTTCTTT.

This clone was counted only a few times. This chain joins TRBV10-3 and TRBJ2-3, with TRBD2 identical over 7 bases. The trim removed 4 bases at V and 7 bases at J, leaving 8 bases unmatched. The CDR3 loop spans 14 amino acids. CDR1 and CDR2 from the germline V gene are ENHRY and SYGVKD. The CDR3 bases are TGTGCCATCAGTGGGAGGGACTACTCGAATACGCAGTATTTT. Translated: CAISGRDYSNTQYF.

This clone was picked up a small number of times. This may be a read error: a much more frequent sequence differs by one nucleotide. The chain carries TRBV11-2 and TRBJ2-1; no clear D. The V and J ends lost 5 bases and 3 bases respectively, with 2 bases between them. CDR1 is SGHAT and CDR2 is FQNNGV in the germline V gene. This CDR3 region has 11 residues. In DNA, the CDR3 is TGTGCCAGCAGCATCTACAATGAGCAGTTCTTC. Residues: CASSIYNEQFF.

The rearrangement joins TRBV29-1 to TRBJ2-6; D possibly corresponds to TRBD1 (5 bases). The germline CDR1 and CDR2 sequences are SQVTM and ANQGSEA. Trimming cost V 6 bases and J 2 bases, with 26 bases left between them. This CDR3 is built from 19 residues. The CDR3: CSVLLLKGIVYPGANVLTF. Here the CDR3 DNA reads TGCAGCGTCCTTTTACTAAAGGGGATAGTCTATCCTGGGGCCAACGTCCTGACTTTC.

The table lists this clone with a few counts. The chain employs TRBV7-9 and TRBJ2-1; possibly TRBD2 for D (6 bases). The V end was cut by 5 bases, the J end by 7 bases, with 15 bases between. Germline V CDR1 and CDR2: SEHNR, FQNEAQ (reference sequence). This CDR3 is built from 14 residues. The CDR3 nucleotides read TGTGCCAGCAGCCCATTGCTAGCGCATAATGAGCAGTTCTTC. Translating gives CASSPLLAHNEQFF.

The chain combines TRBV7-3 with TRBJ2-2; D is unresolved. The CDR3 sequence is 15 residues long. Germline CDR1 reads SGHTA; CDR2 reads FQGTGA. V was shortened by 3 bases and J by 1 base, with 9 bases between the two germline ends. The CDR3 DNA reads as TGTGCCAGCAGCTTCTCGACTGGGAACACCGGGGAGCTGTTTTTT. Its translation: CASSFSTGNTGELFF.

This chain links TRBV5-1 with TRBJ1-2, with D unresolved. The CDR3 is 12 amino acids. The V end lost 0 bases, the J end lost 7 bases, and 7 bases lay between the germline ends. Germline V gene lookup returns CDR1 SGHRS and CDR2 YFSETQ. The CDR3 DNA reads TGCGCCAGCAGCTTGGTCACGGGTGGCTACACCTTC. It translates to CASSLVTGGYTF.

The sample holds a few counts of this clone. The rearrangement links TRBV29-1 to TRBJ2-1; D not resolved. The germline gives CDR1 SQVTM, CDR2 ANQGSEA. V shed 2 bases and J shed 9 bases, with 11 bases lying between them. CDR3 length: 12 residues. CDR3 DNA: TGCAGCGTTGAAAGGGTTTGGGGTGAGCAGTTCTTC. The encoded protein is CSVERVWGEQFF.

The chain links TRBV7-9 to TRBJ2-3; TRBD2 aligns across 7 bases. Germline loops: CDR1 SEHNR, CDR2 FQNEAQ (reference sequence). The V gene end was trimmed by 5 bases and the J gene end by 4 bases; junction bases not matched to a gene: 6. The CDR3 loop spans 14 amino acids. CDR3 protein: CASSKEAGSDTQYF. The CDR3 nucleotides read TGTGCCAGCAGCAAGGAAGCGGGGTCAGATACGCAGTATTTT.